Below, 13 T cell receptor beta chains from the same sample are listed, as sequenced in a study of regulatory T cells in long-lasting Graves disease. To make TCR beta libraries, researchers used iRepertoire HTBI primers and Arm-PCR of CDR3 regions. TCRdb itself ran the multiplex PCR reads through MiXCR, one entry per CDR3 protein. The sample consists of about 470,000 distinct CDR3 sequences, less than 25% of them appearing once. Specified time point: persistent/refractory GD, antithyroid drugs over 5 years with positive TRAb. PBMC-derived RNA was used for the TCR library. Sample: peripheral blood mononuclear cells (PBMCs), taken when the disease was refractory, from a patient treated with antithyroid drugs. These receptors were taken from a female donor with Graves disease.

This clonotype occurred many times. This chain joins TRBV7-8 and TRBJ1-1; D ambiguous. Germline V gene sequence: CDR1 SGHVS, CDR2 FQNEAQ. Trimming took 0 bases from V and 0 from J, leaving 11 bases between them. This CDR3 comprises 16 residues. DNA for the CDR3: TGTGCCAGCAGCTTAGCCAGTCGGGCGATGAACACTGAAGCTTTCTTT. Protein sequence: CASSLASRAMNTEAFF.

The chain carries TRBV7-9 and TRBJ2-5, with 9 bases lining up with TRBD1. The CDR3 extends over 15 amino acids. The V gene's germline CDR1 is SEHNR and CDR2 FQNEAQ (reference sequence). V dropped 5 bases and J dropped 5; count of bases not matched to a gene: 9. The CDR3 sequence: CASSTRTGELETQYF. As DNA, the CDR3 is TGTGCCAGCAGCACCCGGACAGGGGAGTTGGAGACCCAGTACTTC.

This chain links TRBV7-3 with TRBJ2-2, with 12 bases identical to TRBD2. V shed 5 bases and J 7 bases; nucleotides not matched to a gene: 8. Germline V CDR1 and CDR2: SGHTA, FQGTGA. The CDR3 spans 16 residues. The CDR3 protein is CASSATSGGTDGELFF. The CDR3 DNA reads TGTGCCAGCAGCGCGACTAGCGGGGGTACGGACGGGGAGCTGTTTTTT.

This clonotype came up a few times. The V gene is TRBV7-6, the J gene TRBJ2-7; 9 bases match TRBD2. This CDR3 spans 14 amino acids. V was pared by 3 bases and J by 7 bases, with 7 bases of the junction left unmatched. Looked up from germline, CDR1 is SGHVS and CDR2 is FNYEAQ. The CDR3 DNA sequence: TGTGCCAGCAGCTTCATAGCGGGAGAGGAGGAGCAGTACTTC. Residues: CASSFIAGEEEQYF.

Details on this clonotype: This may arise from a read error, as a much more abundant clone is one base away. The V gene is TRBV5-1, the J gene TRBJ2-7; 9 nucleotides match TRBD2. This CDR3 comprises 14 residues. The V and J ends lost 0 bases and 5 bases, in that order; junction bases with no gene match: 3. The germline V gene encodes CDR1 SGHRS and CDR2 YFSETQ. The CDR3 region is CASSLEAGGDEQYF. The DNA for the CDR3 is TGCGCCAGCAGCTTGGAAGCGGGAGGAGACGAGCAGTACTTC.

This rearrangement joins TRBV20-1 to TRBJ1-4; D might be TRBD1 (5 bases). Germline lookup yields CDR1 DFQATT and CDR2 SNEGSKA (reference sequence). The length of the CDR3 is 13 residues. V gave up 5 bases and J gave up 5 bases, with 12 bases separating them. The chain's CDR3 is CSAPRDGNEKLFF. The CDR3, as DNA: TGCAGTGCTCCCCGGGACGGGAATGAAAAACTGTTTTTT.

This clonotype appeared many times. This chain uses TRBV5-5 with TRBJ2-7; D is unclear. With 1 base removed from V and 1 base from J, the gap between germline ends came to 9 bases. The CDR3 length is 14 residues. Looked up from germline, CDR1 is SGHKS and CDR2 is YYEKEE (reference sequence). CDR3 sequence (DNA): TGTGCCAGCAGCTTGAGGCACCCTTCCTACGAGCAGTACTTC. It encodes CASSLRHPSYEQYF.

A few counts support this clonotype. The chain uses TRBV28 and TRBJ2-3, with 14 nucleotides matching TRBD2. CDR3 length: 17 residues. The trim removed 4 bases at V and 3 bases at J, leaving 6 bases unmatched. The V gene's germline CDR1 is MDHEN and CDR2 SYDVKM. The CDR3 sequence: CASSWGLAGAGTDTQYF. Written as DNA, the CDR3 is TGTGCCAGCAGTTGGGGACTAGCGGGAGCGGGGACAGATACGCAGTATTTT.

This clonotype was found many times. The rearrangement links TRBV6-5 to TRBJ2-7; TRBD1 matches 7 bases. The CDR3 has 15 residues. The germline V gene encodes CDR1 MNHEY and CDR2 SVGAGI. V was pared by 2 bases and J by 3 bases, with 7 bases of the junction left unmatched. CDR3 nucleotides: TGTGCCAGCAGTTACGGGAAGGGGGCGGTCTACGAGCAGTACTTC. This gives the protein CASSYGKGAVYEQYF.

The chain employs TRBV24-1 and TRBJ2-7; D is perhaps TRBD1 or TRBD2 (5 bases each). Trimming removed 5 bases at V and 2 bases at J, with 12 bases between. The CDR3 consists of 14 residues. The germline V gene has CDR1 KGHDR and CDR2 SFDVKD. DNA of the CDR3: TGTGCCACCAGTGCAGGACTGGGGCCCTACGAGCAGTACTTC. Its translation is CATSAGLGPYEQYF.

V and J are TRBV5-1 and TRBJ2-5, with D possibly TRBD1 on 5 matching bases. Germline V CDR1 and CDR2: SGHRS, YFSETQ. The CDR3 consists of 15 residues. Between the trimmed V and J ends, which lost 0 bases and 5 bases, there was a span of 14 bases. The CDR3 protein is CASSLVAGSRETQYF. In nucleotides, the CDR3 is TGCGCCAGCAGCTTGGTGGCAGGGTCAAGGGAGACCCAGTACTTC.

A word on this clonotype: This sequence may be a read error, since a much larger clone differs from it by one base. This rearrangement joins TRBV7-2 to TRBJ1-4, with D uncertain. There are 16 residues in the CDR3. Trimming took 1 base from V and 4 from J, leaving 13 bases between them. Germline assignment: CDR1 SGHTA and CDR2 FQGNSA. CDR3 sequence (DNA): TGTGCCAGCAGCTTAGGACGGGCAGCAGTTAATGAAAAACTGTTTTTT. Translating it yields CASSLGRAAVNEKLFF.

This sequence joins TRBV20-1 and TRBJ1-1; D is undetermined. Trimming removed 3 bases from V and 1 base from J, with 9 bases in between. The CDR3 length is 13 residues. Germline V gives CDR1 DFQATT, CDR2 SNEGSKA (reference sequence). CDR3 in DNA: TGCAGTGCTAGTAGGGCAGAGAACACTGAAGCTTTCTTT. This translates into CSASRAENTEAFF.